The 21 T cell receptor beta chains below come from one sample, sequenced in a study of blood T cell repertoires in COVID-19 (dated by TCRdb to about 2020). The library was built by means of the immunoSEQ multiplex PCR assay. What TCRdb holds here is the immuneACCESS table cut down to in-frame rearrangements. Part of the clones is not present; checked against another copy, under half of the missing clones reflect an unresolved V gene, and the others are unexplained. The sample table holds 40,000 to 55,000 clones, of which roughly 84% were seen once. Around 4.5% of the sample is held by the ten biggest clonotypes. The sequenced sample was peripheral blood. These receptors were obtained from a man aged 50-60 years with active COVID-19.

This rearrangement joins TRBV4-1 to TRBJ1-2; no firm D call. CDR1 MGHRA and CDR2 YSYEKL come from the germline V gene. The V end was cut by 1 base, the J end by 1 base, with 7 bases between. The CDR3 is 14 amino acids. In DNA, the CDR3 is TGCGCCAGCAGCCAAGCCCACAGTAACTATGGCTACACCTTC. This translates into CASSQAHSNYGYTF.

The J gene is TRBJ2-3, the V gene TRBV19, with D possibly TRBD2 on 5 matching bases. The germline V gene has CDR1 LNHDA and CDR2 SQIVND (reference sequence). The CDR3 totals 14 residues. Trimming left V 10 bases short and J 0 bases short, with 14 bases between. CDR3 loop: CATRRVSSTDTQYF. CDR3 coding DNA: TGTGCCACTCGGCGGGTATCTAGCACAGATACGCAGTATTTT.

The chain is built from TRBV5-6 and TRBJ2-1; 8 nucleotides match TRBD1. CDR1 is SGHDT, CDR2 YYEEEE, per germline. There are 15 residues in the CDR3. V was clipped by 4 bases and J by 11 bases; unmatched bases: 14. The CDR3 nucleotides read TGTGCCAGCAGCCGGCCGTATGGGACAGGTGACAAGCAGTTCTTC. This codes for CASSRPYGTGDKQFF.

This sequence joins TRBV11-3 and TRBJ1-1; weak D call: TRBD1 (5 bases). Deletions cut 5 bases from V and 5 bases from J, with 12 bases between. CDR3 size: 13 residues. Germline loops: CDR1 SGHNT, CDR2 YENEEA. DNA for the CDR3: TGTGCCAGCAGCACGACTCGACAGACTGAAGCTTTCTTT. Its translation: CASSTTRQTEAFF.

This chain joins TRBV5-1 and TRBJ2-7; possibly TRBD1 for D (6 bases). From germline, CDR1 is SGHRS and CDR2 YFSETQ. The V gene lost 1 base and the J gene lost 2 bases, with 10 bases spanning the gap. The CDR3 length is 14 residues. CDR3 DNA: TGCGCCAGCAGCTTGACAGGGACCACCTACGAGCAGTACTTC. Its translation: CASSLTGTTYEQYF.

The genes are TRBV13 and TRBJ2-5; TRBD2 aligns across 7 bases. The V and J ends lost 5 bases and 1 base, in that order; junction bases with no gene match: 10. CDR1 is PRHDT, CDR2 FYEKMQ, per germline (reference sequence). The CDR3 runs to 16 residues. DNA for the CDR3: TGTGCCAGCAGCGGCCCTGGACGGGGGGTCCAAGAGACCCAGTACTTC. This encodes CASSGPGRGVQETQYF.

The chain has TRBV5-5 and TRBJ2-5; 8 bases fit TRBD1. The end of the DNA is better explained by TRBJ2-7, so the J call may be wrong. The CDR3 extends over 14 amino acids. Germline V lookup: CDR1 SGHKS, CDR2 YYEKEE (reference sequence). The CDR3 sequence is CASSLSDRAYEQYF. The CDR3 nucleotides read TGTGCCAGCAGCTTGTCGGACAGGGCGTACGAGCAGTACTTC.

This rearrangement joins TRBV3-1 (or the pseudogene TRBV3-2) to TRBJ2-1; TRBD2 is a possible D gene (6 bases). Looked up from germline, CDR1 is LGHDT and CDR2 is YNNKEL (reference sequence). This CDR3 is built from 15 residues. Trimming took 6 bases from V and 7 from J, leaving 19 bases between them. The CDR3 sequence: CASRSRLAELNEQFF. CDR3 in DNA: TGTGCCAGCAGATCAAGGTTAGCGGAGTTGAATGAGCAGTTCTTC.

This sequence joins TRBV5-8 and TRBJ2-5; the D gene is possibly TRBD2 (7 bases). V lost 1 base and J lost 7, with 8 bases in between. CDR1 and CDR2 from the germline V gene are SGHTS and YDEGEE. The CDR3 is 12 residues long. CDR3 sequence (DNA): TGTGCCAGCAGCTTGCGGGGGGCGACCCAGTACTTC. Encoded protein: CASSLRGATQYF. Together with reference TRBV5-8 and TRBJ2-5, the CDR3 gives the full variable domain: EAGVTQSPTHLIKTRGQQATLRCSPISGHTSVYWYQQALGLGLQFLLWYDEGEERNRGNFPPRFSGRQFPNYSSELNVNALELEDSALYLCASSLRGATQYFGPGTRLLVL.

The CDR3 reads CASSVEGRGNGYTF. CDR3 nucleotides: TGTGCCAGCAGCGTAGAGGGCAGGGGGAATGGCTACACCTTC. J is TRBJ1-2 and V is TRBV9, with 7 bases identical to TRBD1. V lost 0 bases and J lost 6; bases outside the gene matches: 5. This CDR3 is built from 14 residues. Germline CDR1 is SGDLS and CDR2 is YYNGEE.

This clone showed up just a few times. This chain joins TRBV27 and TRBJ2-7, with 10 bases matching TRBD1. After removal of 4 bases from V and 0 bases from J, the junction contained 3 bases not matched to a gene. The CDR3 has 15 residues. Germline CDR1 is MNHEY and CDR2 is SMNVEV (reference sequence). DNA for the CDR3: TGTGCCAGCAGTTCCCGGGACAGGGGCTCCTACGAGCAGTACTTC. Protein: CASSSRDRGSYEQYF.

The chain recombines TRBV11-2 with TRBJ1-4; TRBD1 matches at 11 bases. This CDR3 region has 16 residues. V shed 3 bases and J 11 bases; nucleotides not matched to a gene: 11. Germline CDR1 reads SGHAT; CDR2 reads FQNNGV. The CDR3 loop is CASSLDPDRGLLKLFF. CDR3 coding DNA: TGTGCCAGCAGCTTGGATCCGGACAGGGGGCTATTGAAACTGTTTTTT.

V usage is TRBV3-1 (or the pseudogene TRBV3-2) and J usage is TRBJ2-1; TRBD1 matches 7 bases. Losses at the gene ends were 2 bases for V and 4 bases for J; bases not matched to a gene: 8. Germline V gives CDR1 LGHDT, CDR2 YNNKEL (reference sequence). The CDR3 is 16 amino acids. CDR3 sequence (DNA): TGTGCCAGCAGCCAAAATACCGGGACAGAGTACAATGAGCAGTTCTTC. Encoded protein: CASSQNTGTEYNEQFF.

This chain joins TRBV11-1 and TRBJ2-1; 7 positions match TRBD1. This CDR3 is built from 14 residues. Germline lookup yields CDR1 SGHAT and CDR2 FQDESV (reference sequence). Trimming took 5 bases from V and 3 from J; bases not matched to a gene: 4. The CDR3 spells CASSTGTDYNEQFF. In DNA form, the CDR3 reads TGTGCCAGCAGCACCGGGACAGACTACAATGAGCAGTTCTTC.

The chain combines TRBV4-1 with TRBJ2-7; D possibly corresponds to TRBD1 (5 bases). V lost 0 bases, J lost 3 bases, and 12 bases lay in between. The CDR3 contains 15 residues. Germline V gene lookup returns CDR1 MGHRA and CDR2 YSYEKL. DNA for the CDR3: TGCGCCAGCAGCCAAGATCTGGCAGGGTACTACGAGCAGTACTTC. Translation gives CASSQDLAGYYEQYF.

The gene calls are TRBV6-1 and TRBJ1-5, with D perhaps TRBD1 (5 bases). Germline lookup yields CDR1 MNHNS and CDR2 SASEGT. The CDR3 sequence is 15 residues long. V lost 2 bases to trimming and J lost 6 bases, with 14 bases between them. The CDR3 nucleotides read TGTGCCAGCAGTGAATTAAGGGGAATAGGTCAGCCCCAGCATTTT. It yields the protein CASSELRGIGQPQHF.

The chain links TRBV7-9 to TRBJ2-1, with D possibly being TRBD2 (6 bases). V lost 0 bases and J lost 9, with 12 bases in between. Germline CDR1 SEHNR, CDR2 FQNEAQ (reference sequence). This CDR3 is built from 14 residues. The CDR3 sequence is CASSLASGVGEQFF. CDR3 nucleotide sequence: TGTGCCAGCAGCTTAGCGTCGGGGGTGGGTGAGCAGTTCTTC.

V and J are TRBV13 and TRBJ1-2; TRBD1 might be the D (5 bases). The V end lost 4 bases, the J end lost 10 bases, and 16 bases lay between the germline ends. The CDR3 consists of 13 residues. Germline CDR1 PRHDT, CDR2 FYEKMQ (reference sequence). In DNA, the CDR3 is TGTGCCAGCAGCTCAGGGAGTATTCGAGCCTACACCTTC. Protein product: CASSSGSIRAYTF.

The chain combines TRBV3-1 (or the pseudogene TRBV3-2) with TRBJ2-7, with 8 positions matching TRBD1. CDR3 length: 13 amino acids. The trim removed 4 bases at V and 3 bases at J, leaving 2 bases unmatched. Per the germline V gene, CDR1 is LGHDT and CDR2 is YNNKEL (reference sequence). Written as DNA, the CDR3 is TGTGCCAGCAGCCCCGGGACAGGCTACGAGCAGTACTTC. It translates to CASSPGTGYEQYF.

CDR3 in DNA: TGTGCCAGCAGCTTAAACCGGGGTGATACGCAGTATTTT. Its translation: CASSLNRGDTQYF. V usage is TRBV7-9 and J usage is TRBJ2-3; perhaps TRBD2 as D (5 bases). Deletions cut 2 bases from V and 6 bases from J, with 9 bases between. Germline loops: CDR1 SEHNR, CDR2 FQNEAQ (reference sequence). The CDR3 has 13 amino acids.

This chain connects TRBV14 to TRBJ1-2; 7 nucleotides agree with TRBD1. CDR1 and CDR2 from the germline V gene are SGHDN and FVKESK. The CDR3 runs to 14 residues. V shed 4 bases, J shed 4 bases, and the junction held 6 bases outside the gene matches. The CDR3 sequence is CASSRSRTGYGYTF. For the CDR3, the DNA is TGTGCCAGCAGCCGGTCGAGGACAGGCTATGGCTACACCTTC.